A single sample is the source of the 17 T cell receptor beta chains below, sequenced in a study of technical replicates of blood from several donors. Profiled with immunoSEQ multiplex PCR; TCRdb holds only in-frame clones, not every one. The sample yields 60,000 or so clones, less than 98% seen once. Material for sequencing was T cells isolated from PBMCs. The receptors come from a human donor in good health.

The J gene is TRBJ1-2, the V gene TRBV5-1; TRBD1 might be the D (6 bases). The CDR3 covers 13 residues. CDR1 is SGHRS and CDR2 is YFSETQ in the germline V gene. Trimming took off 4 bases at V and 6 bases at J, with 13 bases between the two ends. As DNA, the CDR3 is TGCGCCAGCAGCATAACAGGGCTTAATGGCTACACCTTC. Protein product: CASSITGLNGYTF.

The V call is TRBV5-4, the J call TRBJ2-3; 7 nucleotides align to TRBD1. This CDR3 has 16 amino acids. Trimming removed 4 bases from V and 2 bases from J; junction bases left unmatched: 10. Germline CDR1 and CDR2: SGHNT and YYREEE (reference sequence). CDR3 sequence (DNA): TGTGCCAGCAGCACTGGACAGGTCTCAACCACAGATACGCAGTATTTT. Its protein is CASSTGQVSTTDTQYF.

This clone came up once. This chain links TRBV10-1 with TRBJ2-2; D call uncertain. Germline V gene lookup returns CDR1 WNHNN and CDR2 SYGVQD (reference sequence). The CDR3 has 12 residues. Trimming stripped 3 bases from V and 7 bases from J, with 6 bases between. The CDR3: CASSDRIGELFF. The CDR3 nucleotides read TGCGCCAGCAGTGACAGGATCGGGGAGCTGTTTTTT.

The chain has TRBV27 and TRBJ2-5, with D maybe TRBD2 (5 bases). The CDR3 extends over 16 amino acids. Germline CDR1 is MNHEY and CDR2 is SMNVEV (reference sequence). Trimming stripped 5 bases from V and 3 bases from J, with 19 bases between. The CDR3 coding sequence is TGTGCCAGCAGTGAGTTTACTTGGACGGGGAAAGAGACCCAGTACTTC. Translation: CASSEFTWTGKETQYF.

The V and J genes are TRBV6-1 and TRBJ2-7; TRBD1 agrees at 10 bases. The germline gives CDR1 MNHNS, CDR2 SASEGT. Trimming took 6 bases from V and 5 from J; bases not matched to a gene: 7. The CDR3 length is 14 residues. The CDR3 is CASRRGTGDNEQYF. The DNA for the CDR3 is TGTGCCAGCAGACGTGGGACAGGGGATAACGAGCAGTACTTC.

The V gene is TRBV7-8, the J gene TRBJ1-5; weak D call: TRBD1 (5 bases). Per the germline V gene, CDR1 is SGHVS and CDR2 is FQNEAQ. The CDR3 covers 17 residues. V dropped 6 bases and J dropped 0 bases, with 18 bases sitting between them. The CDR3 nucleotides read TGTGCCAGCAGTTTACATCCGGACACCTATAGCAATCAGCCCCAGCATTTT. Protein sequence: CASSLHPDTYSNQPQHF.

The rearrangement uses TRBV29-1 and TRBJ1-1; D not resolved. The germline V gene encodes CDR1 SQVTM and CDR2 ANQGSEA. The CDR3 runs 11 residues. Trimming cost V 3 bases and J 5 bases, with 7 bases left between them. The CDR3 DNA reads as TGCAGCGTTGATTTCCTTACTGAAGCTTTCTTT. This translates into CSVDFLTEAFF.

The V and J genes are TRBV7-9 and TRBJ2-6; TRBD1 aligns across 10 bases. The CDR3 contains 17 residues. Per germline, CDR1 SEHNR and CDR2 FQNEAQ (reference sequence). The V segment lost 2 bases and the J segment 0 bases; nucleotides outside the gene matches: 1. Here the CDR3 DNA reads TGTGCCAGCAGCTTATGGACAGGGGGCTCTGGGGCCAACGTCCTGACTTTC. Its protein is CASSLWTGGSGANVLTF.

V is TRBV7-6 and J is TRBJ2-2; D is undetermined. The germline V and J ends were trimmed by 6 bases and 1 base, with 6 bases remaining between them. Germline CDR1 reads SGHVS; CDR2 reads FNYEAQ. The CDR3 has 13 amino acids. CDR3 protein: CASSYRNTGELFF. CDR3 sequence (DNA): TGTGCCAGCAGTTACAGGAACACCGGGGAGCTGTTTTTT.

J is TRBJ1-2 and V is TRBV5-1; TRBD1 is a possible D gene (6 bases). V lost 4 bases and J lost 4, with 17 bases in between. The CDR3 covers 15 residues. Germline lookup yields CDR1 SGHRS and CDR2 YFSETQ. The CDR3 nucleotides read TGCGCCAGCAGCGAAACAGGGTTGAGGACCTATGGCTACACCTTC. This codes for CASSETGLRTYGYTF. Combining the CDR3 with reference TRBV5-1 and TRBJ1-2 gives the whole variable domain KAGVTQTPRYLIKTRGQQVTLSCSPISGHRSVSWYQQTPGQGLQFLFEYFSETQRNKGNFPGRFSGRQFSNSRSEMNVSTLELGDSALYLCASSETGLRTYGYTFGSGTRLTVV.

This chain uses TRBV4-1 with TRBJ2-3; D possibly corresponds to TRBD1 (6 bases). V shed 4 bases and J shed 1 base, with 15 bases lying between them. Per germline, CDR1 MGHRA and CDR2 YSYEKL. The CDR3 runs to 16 residues. CDR3 residues: CASSRLGQMRTDTQYF. CDR3 in DNA: TGCGCCAGCAGCCGTTTAGGACAGATGCGCACAGATACGCAGTATTTT.

The chain employs TRBV2 and TRBJ2-5, with 11 nucleotides matching TRBD1. The germline CDR1 and CDR2 sequences are SNHLY and FYNNEI. V shed 6 bases and J 4 bases; nucleotides not matched to a gene: 1. This CDR3 is 13 amino acids long. CDR3 loop: CASRGTGGETQYF. CDR3 bases: TGTGCCAGCAGAGGGACAGGGGGAGAGACCCAGTACTTC.

The chain carries TRBV7-2 and TRBJ2-7; 14 positions match TRBD2. Trimming removed 0 bases from V and 6 bases from J; junction bases left unmatched: 4. The CDR3 is made up of 16 amino acids. CDR1 SGHTA and CDR2 FQGNSA come from the germline V gene. The CDR3 DNA is TGTGCCAGCAGCTTAGCGACTAGCGGGGGGGCGAGCGAGCAGTACTTC. Amino acid sequence: CASSLATSGGASEQYF.

The rearrangement links TRBV30 to TRBJ2-7, with D unclear. CDR1 and CDR2 from the germline V gene are GTSNPN and SVGIG (reference sequence). The CDR3 consists of 12 residues. Trimming removed 5 bases from V and 7 bases from J, with 15 bases in between. CDR3 residues: CAWGPLGREQYF. In nucleotides, the CDR3 is TGTGCCTGGGGGCCTTTAGGTCGGGAGCAGTACTTC.

The V gene is TRBV27, the J gene TRBJ2-7; TRBD2 matches 8 bases. Germline CDR1 and CDR2: MNHEY and SMNVEV (reference sequence). The ends lost 6 bases at V and 3 bases at J; junction bases unmatched: 7. This CDR3 contains 14 residues. In DNA form, the CDR3 reads TGTGCCAGCAGAGGCGGGGGGCCTCTCTACGAGCAGTACTTC. Its protein is CASRGGGPLYEQYF.

J is TRBJ1-2 and V is TRBV29-1; D might be TRBD1 (5 bases). V shed 4 bases and J shed 7 bases, with 10 bases lying between them. CDR3 length: 11 residues. CDR1 is SQVTM, CDR2 ANQGSEA, per germline. The CDR3 DNA sequence: TGCAGCGTTGCAGGACAAACTGGCTACACCTTC. Residues: CSVAGQTGYTF.

The chain links TRBV11-2 to TRBJ1-3, with TRBD1 as a possible D gene (5 bases). CDR1 and CDR2 (germline): SGHAT, FQNNGV. V shed 5 bases and J shed 1 base, with 24 bases lying between them. The CDR3 has 19 amino acids. For the CDR3, the DNA is TGTGCCAGCAGCCCCCAGGGAGGAGCCGTTTACGTTTCTGGAAACACCATATATTTT. The encoded protein is CASSPQGGAVYVSGNTIYF.